This TCR beta chain came from a study of blood T cell repertoires in COVID-19. Assay used: immunoSEQ multiplex PCR; TCRdb lists only in-frame clones, some missing. The repertoire has 170,000 or so clones, more than 85% of them found once; the top ten carry 0.45% to 0.6%. The V gene's germline CDR1 is SGHNT and CDR2 YYREEE (reference sequence). The CDR3 runs to 14 residues. V was clipped by 4 bases and J by 7 bases, with 12 bases between them. The J gene is TRBJ1-6, the V gene TRBV5-4; tentative D call: TRBD1 (5 bases). This TCR was recovered from a man between 60 and 70 years old with COVID-19, enrolled during active disease. Material for sequencing was peripheral blood. CDR3 loop: CASSRGDLNSPLHF. CDR3 DNA: TGTGCCAGCAGCCGGGGGGATTTGAATTCACCCCTCCACTTT. Based on the CDR3 plus reference TRBV5-4 and TRBJ1-6, the full variable domain is ETGVTQSPTHLIKTRGQQVTLRCSSQSGHNTVSWYQQALGQGPQFIFQYYREEENGRGNFPPRFSGLQFPNYSSELNVNALELDDSALYLCASSRGDLNSPLHFGNGTRLTVT.